Listed below are T cell receptor beta chains from one sample, sequenced in a study of blood T cell repertoires in COVID-19. The repertoire was sequenced with immunoSEQ multiplex PCR; TCRdb's copy has only in-frame clones and lacks some. The table lists 300,000 to 400,000 clones, around nine tenths of them singletons. Sequenced sample: PBMCs or T cells enriched from blood (not recorded which). The origin of the receptors is a man between 60 and 70 years old who had recovered from COVID-19. CDR3s include the opening cysteine and the closing phenylalanine or tryptophan. The order of the fields is J gene, D gene, clone size, V gene, CDR3 DNA, CDR3 protein. D genes are given only for firm matches. Expanded clones get a size class; other rows say once, few or many, or leave the size out.

TRBJ1-1 | - | - | TRBV6-2/TRBV6-3 | TGTGCCAGCAGCATCGGTCTCATGAACACTGAAGCTTTCTTT | CASSIGLMNTEAFF
TRBJ2-1 | TRBD2 | once | TRBV11-3 | TGTGCCAGCAGCCAGGGACTAGCGGGAAGCGCGTTCTACAATGAGCAGTTCTTC | CASSQGLAGSAFYNEQFF
TRBJ2-3 | - | - | TRBV3-1/TRBV3-2 | TGTGCCAGCAGCCAAGCCTTTGGCACAGATACGCAGTATTTT | CASSQAFGTDTQYF
TRBJ2-3 | TRBD2 | - | TRBV3-1/TRBV3-2 | TGTGCCAGCAGCCAAGTTCGGACTAGTAAGGCGCAGTATTTT | CASSQVRTSKAQYF
TRBJ2-3 | - | - | TRBV2 | TGTGCCAGCAGTGAAGACAGACCTAGCACAGATACGCAGTATTTT | CASSEDRPSTDTQYF
TRBJ1-2 | - | - | TRBV6-2/TRBV6-3 | TGTGCCAGCAGTTACTCGACCGGGGGGCGCGGTGGCTACACCTTC | CASSYSTGGRGGYTF
TRBJ2-2 | - | once | TRBV12-3/TRBV12-4 | TGTGCCAGCAGTTTTCGCGCTGGGGAGCTGTTTTTT | CASSFRAGELFF
TRBJ1-5 | - | - | TRBV7-9 | TGTGCCAGCAGCCTAGGGGGAGGCCATCAGCCCCAGCATTTT | CASSLGGGHQPQHF
TRBJ1-1 | - | once | TRBV19 | TGTGCCAGTAGGGGACTGGGGCAAGGGACTGAAGCTTTCTTT | CASRGLGQGTEAFF
TRBJ1-6 | - | - | TRBV3-1/TRBV3-2 | TGTGCCAGCAGCCCCTTCTCCTATAATTCACCCCTCCACTTT | CASSPFSYNSPLHF
TRBJ2-7 | - | - | TRBV4-3 | TGCGCCAGCAGCCTCCTACAGGGCTACGAGCAGTACTTC | CASSLLQGYEQYF
TRBJ2-7 | TRBD2 | - | TRBV29-1 | TGCAGCGCTGCAGGCGGACTAGCGGGCTACGAGCAGTACTTC | CSAAGGLAGYEQYF
TRBJ1-2 | TRBD1 | many | TRBV7-9 | TGTGCCAGCGGGGACAGCCGGCTGTTCTATGGCTACACCTTC | CASGDSRLFYGYTF
TRBJ2-7 | - | - | TRBV5-1 | TGCGCCAGCAGCTCCACGGGTGCCACCTACGAGCAGTACTTC | CASSSTGATYEQYF
TRBJ2-7 | - | - | TRBV12-5 | TGTGCTAGTGGTTTGGGAGGTTCCGAGCAGTACTTC | CASGLGGSEQYF
TRBJ1-4 | - | few | TRBV30 | TGTGCCTGGAGTCGGGACACTGGGGCGGATGAAAAACTGTTTTTT | CAWSRDTGADEKLFF
TRBJ1-5 | - | once | TRBV18 | TGTGCCAGCTCACGGGGCCAGGTGGGCAATCAGCCCCAGCATTTT | CASSRGQVGNQPQHF
TRBJ2-3 | - | - | TRBV9 | TGTGCCAGCAGCGTAATGGCGGGAAGGGATACGCAGTATTTT | CASSVMAGRDTQYF
TRBJ1-5 | - | - | TRBV15 | TGTGCCACCAGCAGAGATCTTCAGCCCCAGCATTTT | CATSRDLQPQHF
TRBJ1-3 | TRBD1 | - | TRBV4-1 | TGCGCCAGCAGCCACTTAACCTCCAGGGGGCTTGGAAACACCATATATTTT | CASSHLTSRGLGNTIYF